This T cell receptor (beta chain) originates from a study of tumor-infiltrating lymphocytes in primary liver carcinoma. About the research overall: There were roughly 3.5 to 7.13 million productive TCRbeta reads per sample, a yield similar across tissue types. The study's findings and limits: Tumors had a top-250-clone fraction that was significantly higher than blood (p = 0.039). Tumor-adjacent and tumor-blood pairs showed less overlap than tumor region pairs.

The CDR3 runs 13 residues. CDR1 MDHEN and CDR2 SYDVKM come from the germline V gene. Between the trimmed V and J ends, which lost 7 bases and 2 bases, there was a span of 12 bases. Points on this clonotype: The antigen is undetermined. A much more abundant neighbour one base away suggests this may be a read error.

Extraction of RNA together with DNA used roughly 19-32 mg of unsorted bulk tissue. TCR beta cDNA was prepared out of about 530 ng total RNA by means of a constant-region primer. Libraries for TCR beta were built through three nested multiplex PCR rounds, which together made up a slightly modified ARM-PCR procedure. The first two PCR rounds used TRBV1-TRBV30 forward primers with a C-beta reverse primer, about 10 cycles each. TCRdb redid the calling of the multiplex PCR reads with MiXCR, one entry per CDR3 protein. The sample lists 70,000 to 75,000 distinct CDR3 sequences; roughly two thirds were seen once.

The sequenced material came from liver tumor tissue from sampling region 4. As for subset: tumor region T4, right-lateral pole. This TCR was recovered from a man aged 35 to 55 with primary liver carcinoma and hepatitis B virus infection. The rearrangement links TRBV28 to TRBJ2-7; D perhaps matches TRBD1 (6 bases). CDR3 residues: CASKLAGAYEQYF. For the CDR3, the DNA is TGTGCCAGCAAGCTAGCAGGGGCCTACGAGCAGTACTTC.